This T cell receptor (beta chain) was found in a study of T cell responses to AZD1222 COVID-19 vaccine. Points from the study as a whole: Spike-specific TCR breadth and depth were elevated following two AZD1222 doses.

Concerning this clone itself: Its antigen is not identified.

Germline CDR1 reads LNHDA; CDR2 reads SQIVND (reference sequence). The CDR3 runs to 17 residues. V shed 5 bases and J 0 bases; nucleotides not matched to a gene: 6. Only in-frame clones appear in the TCRdb table, and some are missing; sequencing was by immunoSEQ multiplex PCR. The sample yields under 40,000 clones, about 89% seen once. The TCR comes from an adult in good health. The chain has TRBV19 and TRBJ1-6, with 8 bases aligning to TRBD1. This specimen was peripheral blood, taken on day 0 of AZD1222 vaccination. In DNA form, the CDR3 reads TGTGCCAGTAGTCTGTGGACAGGGAGCTCCTATAATTCACCCCTCCACTTT. It translates to CASSLWTGSSYNSPLHF.